This T cell receptor beta chain emerged from a study of shared clonotypes between healthy human individuals. Study-wide results and limits: Depth was large, yet rarefaction showed that sorted-subset sequencing was incomplete.

Sequenced by immunoSEQ multiplex PCR; TCRdb stores in-frame clones only, minus some. The sample has roughly 2,000,000 clones; approximately 94% are singletons. Naive-designated CD8 cells lacked CD45RO, were positively enriched for CCR7, and omitted terminally differentiated effector memory CD45RA+ cells. Worth noting for this clone: Its specificity is not known.

The V gene end was trimmed by 3 bases and the J gene end by 3 bases; junction bases not matched to a gene: 8. CDR3 length: 18 amino acids. Germline CDR1 is MDHEN and CDR2 is SYDVKM. Input material: naive CD8+ T cells sorted from blood. This clonotype originated in a man aged 18 to 30 in good health. The chain recombines TRBV28 with TRBJ2-3; 14 bases map to TRBD2. CDR3 loop: CASSLGTSGRGPTDTQYF. The CDR3 DNA reads as TGTGCCAGCAGTTTGGGGACTAGCGGGAGAGGGCCGACAGATACGCAGTATTTT.